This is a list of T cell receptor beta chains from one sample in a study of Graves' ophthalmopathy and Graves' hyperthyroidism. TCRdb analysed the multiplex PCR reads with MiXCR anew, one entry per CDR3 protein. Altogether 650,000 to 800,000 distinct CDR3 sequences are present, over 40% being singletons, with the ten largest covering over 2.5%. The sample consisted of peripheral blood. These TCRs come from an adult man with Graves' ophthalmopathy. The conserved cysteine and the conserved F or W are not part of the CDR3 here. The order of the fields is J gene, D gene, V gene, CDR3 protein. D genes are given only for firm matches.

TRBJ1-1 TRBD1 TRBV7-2 ASSQKNRDRARAF
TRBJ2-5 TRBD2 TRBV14 ASSSYSGRGETQY
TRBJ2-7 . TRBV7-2 ASSLTPGLGEQY
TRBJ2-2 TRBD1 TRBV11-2 ASSMGQGANGELF
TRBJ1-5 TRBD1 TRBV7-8 ASSGGTGSYSNQPQH
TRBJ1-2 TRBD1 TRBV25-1 ASSGPGQGSYGYT
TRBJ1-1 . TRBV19 ASTGGNTEAF
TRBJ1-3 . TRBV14 ASSQVGYGYTIY
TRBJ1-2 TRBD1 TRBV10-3 AIGRGQGEGGYT
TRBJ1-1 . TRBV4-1 ASSQVLSTEAF
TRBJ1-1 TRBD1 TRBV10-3 AISPGQGLSEAF
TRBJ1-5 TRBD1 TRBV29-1 SREGAWGSNQPQH
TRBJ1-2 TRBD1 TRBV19 ASSISIAGGGYT
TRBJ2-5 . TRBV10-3 ATSTMEDQPQY
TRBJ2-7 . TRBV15 ATSRDLEGVDEQY
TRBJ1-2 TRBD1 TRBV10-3 ASSVGDRGLSYGYT
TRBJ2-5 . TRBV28 ASSPRGTETQY
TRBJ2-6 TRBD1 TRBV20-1 SARGYELTGIEDVLT
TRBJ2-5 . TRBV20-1 SAIGGTQY
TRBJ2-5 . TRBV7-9 ASSPTYNEAETQY
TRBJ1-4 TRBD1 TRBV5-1 ASSFVTGGSNEKLF
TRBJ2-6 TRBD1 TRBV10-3 ATIGTGGNVLT
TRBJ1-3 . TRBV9 ASSGTVGNTIY
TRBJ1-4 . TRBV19 ASNRVGTNEKLF
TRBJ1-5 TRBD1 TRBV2 ASSEKGQASNQPQH
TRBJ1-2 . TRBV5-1 ASSLSGPVDGYT
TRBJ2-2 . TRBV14 ASSQNFLGGNTGELF
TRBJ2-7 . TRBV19 ASSASGTPTYEQY
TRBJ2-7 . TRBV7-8 ASSRGYTYEQY
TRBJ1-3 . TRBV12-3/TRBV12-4 ASSFTGSRLSGNTIY
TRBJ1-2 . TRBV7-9 ASSPEPGYGYT
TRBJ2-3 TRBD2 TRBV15 ATSGSSSGSLIGGDTQY
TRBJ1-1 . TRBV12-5 ASGLGLGTEAF
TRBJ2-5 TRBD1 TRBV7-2 ASSQTGFETQY
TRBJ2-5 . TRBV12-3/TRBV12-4 ASSFTEETQY